The T cell receptor beta chain under discussion was sequenced for a study of CD4 T cells in relation to SARS-CoV-2 and coronaviruses. The J segment lost 4 bases and the V segment lost 6 bases, leaving 10 bases of the junction unmatched. The CDR3 totals 14 residues. Germline V CDR1 and CDR2: SQVTM, ANQGSEA. This clone occurred once. Method: immunoSEQ multiplex PCR; TCRdb's copy keeps in-frame clones and lacks some. The data contain 50,000 to 70,000 clones, approximately 87% of them singletons. CD4+ T cells from unexposed donors were obtained before the COVID-19 pandemic (2011-2018). The specimen was memory CD4+ T cells from PBMCs. The chain carries TRBV29-1 and TRBJ2-7; TRBD1 matches at 9 bases. The receptor's source is a human donor in good health. The CDR3 nucleotides are TGCAGCGTAGATAAAACAGGGGGCACATACGAGCAGTACTTC. This translates into CSVDKTGGTYEQYF.